The clone carrying this T cell receptor beta chain has a handful of counts. Its antigen is as yet unknown. Barcoded TCR alpha and TCR beta cDNA libraries with UMIs came from 5'RACE using constant-segment primers. One entry per CDR3 protein results from TCRdb running MiXCR on the 5' RACE reads. The data contain roughly 110,000 distinct CDR3 sequences, around 12% of them singletons. The data are from a study of T-cell memory formation after mild COVID-19. Study-wide results and caveats: For contracting clones, CD4+ ones sat mainly in CM and EM, CD8+ in EMRA. Clones shrinking from day 15 to 85 showed even CD4/CD8 mixes; later expanders tilted CD4+.

The source of this sequence is an adult woman who had mild COVID-19 (a few samples of this study predate the infection). Cell type and time point are not known. The sequenced sample consisted of PBMCs or a T cell subset sorted from them (not recorded which).

The CDR3 DNA is TGTGCCAGCAGCTGGGGGACAGGTGTGGGAGATACGCAGTATTTT. Translated, it gives CASSWGTGVGDTQYF. This chain links TRBV7-9 with TRBJ2-3; 8 positions agree with TRBD1. The CDR3 is made up of 15 amino acids. CDR1 and CDR2 from the germline V gene are SEHNR and FQNEAQ (reference sequence). The J segment lost 5 bases and the V segment lost 4 bases, leaving 8 bases of the junction unmatched.